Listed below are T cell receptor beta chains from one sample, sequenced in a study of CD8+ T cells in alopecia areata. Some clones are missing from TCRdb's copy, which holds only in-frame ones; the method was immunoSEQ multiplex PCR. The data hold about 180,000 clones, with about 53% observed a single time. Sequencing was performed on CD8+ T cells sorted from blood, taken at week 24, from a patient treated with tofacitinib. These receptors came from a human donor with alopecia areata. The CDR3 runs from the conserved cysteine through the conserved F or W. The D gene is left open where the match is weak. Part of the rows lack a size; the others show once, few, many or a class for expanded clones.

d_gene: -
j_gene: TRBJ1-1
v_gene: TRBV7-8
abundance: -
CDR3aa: CASSLDLDSLNTEAFF
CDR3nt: TGTGCCAGCAGCTTAGATCTAGACAGCTTGAACACTGAAGCTTTCTTT

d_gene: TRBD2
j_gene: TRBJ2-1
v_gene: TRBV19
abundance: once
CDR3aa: CASSTDGTRYNEQFF
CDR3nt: TGTGCCAGTAGTACCGACGGGACTAGATACAATGAGCAGTTCTTC

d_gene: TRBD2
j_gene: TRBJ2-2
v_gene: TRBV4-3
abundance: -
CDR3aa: CASSQELLAVTNTGELFF
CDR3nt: TGCGCCAGCAGCCAAGAGCTACTAGCGGTTACGAACACCGGGGAGCTGTTTTTT

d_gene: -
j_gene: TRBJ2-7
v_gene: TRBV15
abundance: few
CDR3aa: CATSRASSYEQYF
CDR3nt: TGTGCCACCAGCAGAGCGAGCTCCTACGAGCAGTACTTC

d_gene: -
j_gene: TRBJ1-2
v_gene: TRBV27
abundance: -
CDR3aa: CASSLSRTLGYGYTF
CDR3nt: TGTGCCAGCAGTTTAAGCAGGACCCTAGGCTATGGCTACACCTTC

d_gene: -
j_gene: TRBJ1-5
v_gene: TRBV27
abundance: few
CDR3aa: CASSLLSHQPQHF
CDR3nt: TGTGCCAGCAGTCTCCTCTCCCATCAGCCCCAGCATTTT

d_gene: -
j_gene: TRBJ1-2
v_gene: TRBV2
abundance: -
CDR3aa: CASSEYGYRADNYGYTF
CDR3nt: TGTGCCAGCAGTGAATATGGGTACAGGGCTGATAACTATGGCTACACCTTC

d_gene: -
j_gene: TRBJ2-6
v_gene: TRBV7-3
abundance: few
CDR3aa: CASSPDGAVASGANVLTF
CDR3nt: TGTGCCAGCAGCCCCGATGGGGCGGTGGCCTCTGGGGCCAACGTCCTGACTTTC

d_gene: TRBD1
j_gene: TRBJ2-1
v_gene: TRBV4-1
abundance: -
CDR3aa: CATGTAYNEQFF
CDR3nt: TGCGCCACAGGGACAGCCTACAATGAGCAGTTCTTC

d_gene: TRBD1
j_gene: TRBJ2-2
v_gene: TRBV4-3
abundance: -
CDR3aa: CASSNDRVGTGELFF
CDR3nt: TGCGCCAGCAGCAACGACAGGGTGGGAACCGGGGAGCTGTTTTTT

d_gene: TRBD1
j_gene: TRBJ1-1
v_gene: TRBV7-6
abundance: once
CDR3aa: CASSLAAWTGVGNTEAFF
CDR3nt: TGTGCCAGCAGTCTCGCAGCCTGGACAGGGGTAGGGAACACTGAAGCTTTCTTT

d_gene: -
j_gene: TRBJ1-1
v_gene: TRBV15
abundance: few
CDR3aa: CATSRDRAGTEAFF
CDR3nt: TGTGCCACCAGCAGAGATCGGGCAGGCACTGAAGCTTTCTTT

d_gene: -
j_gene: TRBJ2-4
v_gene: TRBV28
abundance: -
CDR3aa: CASSSSEGNIQYF
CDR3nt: TGTGCCAGCAGCTCCTCGGAAGGGAACATTCAGTACTTC

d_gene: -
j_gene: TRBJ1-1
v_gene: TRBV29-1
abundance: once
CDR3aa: CSVAEGNTEAFF
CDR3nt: TGCAGCGTTGCGGAGGGGAACACTGAAGCTTTCTTT

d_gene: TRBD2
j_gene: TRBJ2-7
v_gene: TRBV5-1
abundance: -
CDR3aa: CASSGSSGAYEQYF
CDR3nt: TGCGCCAGCAGTGGGTCGAGCGGGGCATACGAGCAGTACTTC

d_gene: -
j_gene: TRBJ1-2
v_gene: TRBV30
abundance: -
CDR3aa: CAWSVGEPGNGYTF
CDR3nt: TGTGCCTGGAGTGTCGGGGAGCCAGGCAATGGCTACACCTTC

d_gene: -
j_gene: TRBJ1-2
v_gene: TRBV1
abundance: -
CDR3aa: CTSSQDFRTSNYGYTF
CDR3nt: TGCACCAGCAGCCAAGATTTTCGGACCTCTAACTATGGCTACACCTTC

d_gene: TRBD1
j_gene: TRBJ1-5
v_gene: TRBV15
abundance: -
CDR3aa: CATSVPGQGQPQHF
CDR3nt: TGTGCCACCAGCGTCCCGGGACAGGGTCAGCCCCAGCATTTT

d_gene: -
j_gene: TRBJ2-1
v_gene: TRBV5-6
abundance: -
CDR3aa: CASSLAGTVNNEQFF
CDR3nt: TGTGCCAGCAGCTTGGCGGGGACGGTAAACAATGAGCAGTTCTTC

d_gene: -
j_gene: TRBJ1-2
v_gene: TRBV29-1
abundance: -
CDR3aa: CSVEDQGRPPYGYTF
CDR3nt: TGCAGCGTTGAGGACCAAGGCCGGCCCCCCTATGGCTACACCTTC

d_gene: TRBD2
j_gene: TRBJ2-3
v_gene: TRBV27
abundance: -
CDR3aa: CASSGTGGRRGDTQYF
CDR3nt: TGTGCCAGCAGTGGGACTGGCGGGAGGCGGGGAGATACGCAGTATTTT

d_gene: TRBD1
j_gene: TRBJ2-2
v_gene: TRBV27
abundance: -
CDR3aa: CASSHRDRGSTGELFF
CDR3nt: TGTGCCAGCAGTCACCGGGACAGGGGGAGCACCGGGGAGCTGTTTTTT

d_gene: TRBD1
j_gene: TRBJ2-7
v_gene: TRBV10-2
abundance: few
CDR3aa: CASSGRQGNEQYF
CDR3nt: TGCGCCAGCAGTGGAAGACAGGGCAACGAGCAGTACTTC

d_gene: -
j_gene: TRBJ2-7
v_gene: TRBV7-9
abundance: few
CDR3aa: CASSLGSYEQYF
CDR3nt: TGTGCCAGCAGCTTGGGCTCCTACGAGCAGTACTTC

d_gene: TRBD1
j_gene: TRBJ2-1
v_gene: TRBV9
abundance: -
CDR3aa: CASSPGQADNEQFF
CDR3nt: TGTGCCAGCAGCCCGGGACAGGCGGACAATGAGCAGTTCTTC

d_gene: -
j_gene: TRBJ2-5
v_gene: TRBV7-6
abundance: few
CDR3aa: CASSYGETQYF
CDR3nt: TGTGCCAGCAGCTATGGGGAGACCCAGTACTTC

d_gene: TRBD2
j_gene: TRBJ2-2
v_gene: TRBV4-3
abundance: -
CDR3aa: CASSPGGGGRNTGELFF
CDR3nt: TGCGCCAGCAGCCCAGGTGGGGGGGGAAGAAACACCGGGGAGCTGTTTTTT

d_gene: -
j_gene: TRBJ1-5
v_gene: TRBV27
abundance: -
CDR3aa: CASSLGVGNQPQHF
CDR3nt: TGTGCCAGCAGTTTAGGCGTGGGGAATCAGCCCCAGCATTTT

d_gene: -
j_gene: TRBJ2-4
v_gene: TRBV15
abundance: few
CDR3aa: CATSIGGQNIQYF
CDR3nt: TGTGCCACCAGCATTGGGGGGCAAAACATTCAGTACTTC

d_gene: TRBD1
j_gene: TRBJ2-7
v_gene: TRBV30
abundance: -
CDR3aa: CAWDLQTGVKYF
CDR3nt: TGTGCCTGGGATTTACAGACAGGGGTGAAGTACTTC

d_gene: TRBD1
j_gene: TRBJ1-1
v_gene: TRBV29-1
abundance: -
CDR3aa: CSGTGTGRSEAFF
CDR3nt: TGCAGCGGAACCGGGACAGGACGGTCTGAAGCTTTCTTT

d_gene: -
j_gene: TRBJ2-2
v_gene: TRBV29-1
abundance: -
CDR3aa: CSVEDLSAGELFF
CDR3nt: TGCAGCGTTGAAGATCTTAGCGCCGGGGAGCTGTTTTTT

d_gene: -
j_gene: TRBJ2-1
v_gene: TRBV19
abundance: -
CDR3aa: CASSMTVYNEQFF
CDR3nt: TGTGCCAGTAGTATGACAGTTTACAATGAGCAGTTCTTC

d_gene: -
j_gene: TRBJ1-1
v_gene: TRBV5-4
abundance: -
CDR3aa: CATGDRGNTEAFF
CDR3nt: TGTGCCACCGGCGATAGGGGGAACACTGAAGCTTTCTTT

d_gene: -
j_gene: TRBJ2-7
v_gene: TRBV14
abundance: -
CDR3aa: CASRQAGWSEQYF
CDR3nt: TGTGCCAGCAGACAGGCAGGGTGGAGCGAGCAGTACTTC

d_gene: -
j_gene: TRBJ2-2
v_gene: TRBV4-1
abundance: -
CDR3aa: CASSPRDTATGELFF
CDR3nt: TGCGCCAGCAGCCCACGGGACACCGCCACCGGGGAGCTGTTTTTT

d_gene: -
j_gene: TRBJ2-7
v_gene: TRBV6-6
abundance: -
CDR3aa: CASSYPPDEQYF
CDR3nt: TGTGCCAGCAGTTACCCCCCGGACGAGCAGTACTTC

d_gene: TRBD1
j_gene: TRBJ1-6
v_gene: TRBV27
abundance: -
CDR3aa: CASSFRTGIGSPLHF
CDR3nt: TGTGCCAGCAGTTTTCGGACAGGGATTGGTTCACCCCTCCACTTT

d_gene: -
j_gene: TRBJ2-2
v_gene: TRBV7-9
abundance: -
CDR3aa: CAGEGYLAEGTGELFF
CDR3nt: TGTGCCGGCGAGGGGTATTTAGCCGAAGGCACCGGGGAGCTGTTTTTT

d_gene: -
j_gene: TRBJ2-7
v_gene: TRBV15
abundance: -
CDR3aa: CATSRDGLTYEQYF
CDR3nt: TGTGCCACCAGCAGAGACGGACTCACCTACGAGCAGTACTTC

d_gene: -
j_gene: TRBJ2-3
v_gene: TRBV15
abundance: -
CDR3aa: CATSPVPSTDTQYF
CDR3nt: TGTGCCACCAGCCCCGTTCCTAGCACAGATACGCAGTATTTT

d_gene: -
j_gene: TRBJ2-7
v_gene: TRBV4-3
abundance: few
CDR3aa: CASSRMVSSSYEQYF
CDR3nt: TGCGCCAGCAGCCGAATGGTCTCGAGCTCCTACGAGCAGTACTTC

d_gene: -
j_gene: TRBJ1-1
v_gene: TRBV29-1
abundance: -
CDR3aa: CSVEGRGALGNTEAFF
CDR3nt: TGCAGCGTTGAAGGCCGGGGGGCCCTAGGGAACACTGAAGCTTTCTTT

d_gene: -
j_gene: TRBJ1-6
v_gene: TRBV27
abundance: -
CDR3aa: CASSLSLSYNSPLHF
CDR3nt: TGTGCCAGCAGTTTATCTCTCTCCTATAATTCACCCCTCCACTTT

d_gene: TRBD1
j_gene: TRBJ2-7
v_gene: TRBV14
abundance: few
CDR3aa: CASSPGQGPYEQYF
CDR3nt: TGTGCCAGCAGCCCGGGACAGGGACCCTACGAGCAGTACTTC

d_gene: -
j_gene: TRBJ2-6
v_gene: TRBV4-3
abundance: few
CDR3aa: CASSQELRLVTISGANVLTF
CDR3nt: TGCGCCAGCAGCCAAGAGTTACGGCTAGTAACCATCTCTGGGGCCAACGTCCTGACTTTC

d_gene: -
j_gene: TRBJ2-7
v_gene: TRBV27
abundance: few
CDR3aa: CASSSVPRQADEQYF
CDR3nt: TGTGCCAGCAGTTCCGTCCCTCGACAGGCGGACGAGCAGTACTTC

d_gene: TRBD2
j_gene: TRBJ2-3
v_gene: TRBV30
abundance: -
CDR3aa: CAWSQGTSGDTDTQYF
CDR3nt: TGTGCCTGGAGTCAAGGGACTAGCGGGGACACAGATACGCAGTATTTT

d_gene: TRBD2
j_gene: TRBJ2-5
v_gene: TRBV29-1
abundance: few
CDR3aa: CSVRGTSGGEGETQYF
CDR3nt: TGCAGCGTCAGGGGGACTAGCGGGGGAGAAGGGGAGACCCAGTACTTC

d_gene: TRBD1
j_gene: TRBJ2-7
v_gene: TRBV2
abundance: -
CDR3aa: CASSEGQGNDEQYF
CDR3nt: TGTGCCAGCAGTGAGGGACAGGGGAATGACGAGCAGTACTTC

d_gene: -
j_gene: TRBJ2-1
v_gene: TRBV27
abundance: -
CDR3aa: CASSLLFSGGPGEQFF
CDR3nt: TGTGCCAGCAGTTTACTGTTTAGCGGCGGCCCCGGTGAGCAGTTCTTC

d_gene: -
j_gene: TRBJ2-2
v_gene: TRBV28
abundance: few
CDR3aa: CASSFPGELFF
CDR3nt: TGTGCCAGCAGTTTCCCCGGGGAGCTGTTTTTT

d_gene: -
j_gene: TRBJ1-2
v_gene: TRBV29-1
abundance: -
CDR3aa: CSVEIQGSYGYTF
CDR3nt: TGCAGCGTTGAAATTCAGGGAAGCTATGGCTACACCTTC

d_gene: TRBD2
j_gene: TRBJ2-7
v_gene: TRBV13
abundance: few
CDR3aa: CASSPRLATEQYF
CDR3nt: TGTGCCAGCAGCCCTCGACTAGCGACCGAGCAGTACTTC

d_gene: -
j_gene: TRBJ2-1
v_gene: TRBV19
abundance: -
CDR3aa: CASSPTSKNEQFF
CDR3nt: TGTGCCAGTAGCCCCACGTCCAAGAATGAGCAGTTCTTC

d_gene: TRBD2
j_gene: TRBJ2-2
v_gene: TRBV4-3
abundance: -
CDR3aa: CASSPSLAGANTGELFF
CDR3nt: TGCGCCAGCAGCCCTAGTCTAGCGGGGGCGAACACCGGGGAGCTGTTTTTT